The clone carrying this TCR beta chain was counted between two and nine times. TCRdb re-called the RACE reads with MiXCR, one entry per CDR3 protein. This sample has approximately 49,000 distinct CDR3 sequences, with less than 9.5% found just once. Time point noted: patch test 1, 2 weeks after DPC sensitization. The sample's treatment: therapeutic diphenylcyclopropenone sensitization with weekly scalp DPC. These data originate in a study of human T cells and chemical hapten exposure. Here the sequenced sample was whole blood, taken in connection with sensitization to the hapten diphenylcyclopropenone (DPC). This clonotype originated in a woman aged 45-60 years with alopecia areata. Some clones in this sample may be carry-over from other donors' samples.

The CDR3 region is CASTWGGIETQYF. Written as DNA, the CDR3 is TGTGCCAGCACCTGGGGGGGAATTGAGACCCAGTACTTC. The rearrangement uses TRBV3-1 and TRBJ2-5, with 7 bases aligning to TRBD2. The CDR3 contains 13 residues. Looked up from germline, CDR1 is LGHDT and CDR2 is YNNKEL (reference sequence). The V and J ends lost 7 bases and 5 bases, in that order; junction bases with no gene match: 7.